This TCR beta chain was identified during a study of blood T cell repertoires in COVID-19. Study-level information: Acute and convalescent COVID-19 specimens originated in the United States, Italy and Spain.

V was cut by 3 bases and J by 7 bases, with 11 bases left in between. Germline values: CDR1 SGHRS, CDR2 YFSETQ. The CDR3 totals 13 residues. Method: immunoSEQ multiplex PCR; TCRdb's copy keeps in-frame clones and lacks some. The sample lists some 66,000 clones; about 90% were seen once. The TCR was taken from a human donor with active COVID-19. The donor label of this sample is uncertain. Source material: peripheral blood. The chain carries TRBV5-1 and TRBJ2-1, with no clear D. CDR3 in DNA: TGCGCCAGCAGCTCCTCAGTATCAAATGAGCAGTTCTTC. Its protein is CASSSSVSNEQFF.